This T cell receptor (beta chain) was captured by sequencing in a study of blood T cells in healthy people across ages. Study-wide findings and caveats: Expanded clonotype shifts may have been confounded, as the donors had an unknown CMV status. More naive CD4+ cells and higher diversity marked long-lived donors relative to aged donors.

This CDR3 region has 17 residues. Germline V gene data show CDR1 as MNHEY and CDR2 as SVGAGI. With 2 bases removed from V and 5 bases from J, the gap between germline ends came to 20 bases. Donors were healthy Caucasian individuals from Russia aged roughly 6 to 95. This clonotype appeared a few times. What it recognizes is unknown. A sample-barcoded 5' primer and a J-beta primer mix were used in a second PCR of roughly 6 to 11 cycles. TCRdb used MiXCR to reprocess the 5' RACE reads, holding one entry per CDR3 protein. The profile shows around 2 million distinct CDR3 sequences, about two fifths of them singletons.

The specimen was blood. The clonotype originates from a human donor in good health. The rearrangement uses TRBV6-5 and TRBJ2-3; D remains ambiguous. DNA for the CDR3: TGTGCCAGCAGTTACCCGGACCTGAGAAACTCCTTAGATACGCAGTATTTT. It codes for CASSYPDLRNSLDTQYF.